The 26 T cell receptor beta chains reported below all come from one sample, sequenced in a study of blood T cell repertoires in COVID-19. Sequencing was performed with immunoSEQ multiplex PCR; in TCRdb, only in-frame clones are kept and a portion is missing. The sample comprises more than 200,000 clones, less than 85% of which are singletons, and under 2% rests with the top ten. Sequences were obtained from PBMCs or T cells enriched from blood (not recorded which). The receptors stem from a man aged 55 to 69 who had recovered from COVID-19.

Worth noting for this clone: One end of the junction fails to match germline, which may point to a read error. This CDR3 is CASSHTPNVAGGVPGELFF. Written as DNA, the CDR3 is TGTGCTAGCAGCCACACACCGAACGTAGCGGGGGGGGTCCCCGGGGAGCTGTTTTTT. The V and J genes are TRBV7-7 and TRBJ2-2; the match to TRBD2 covers 11 bases. Germline V CDR1 and CDR2: SSHAT, FNYEAQ (reference sequence). The CDR3 sequence is 19 residues long.

The rearrangement joins TRBV12-3 or TRBV12-4 to TRBJ2-5; D unresolved. V was trimmed by 6 bases and J by 0 bases, leaving 8 bases between them. CDR3 length: 13 amino acids. CDR3: CASRPSDQETQYF. For the CDR3, the DNA is TGTGCCAGCAGGCCGAGTGACCAAGAGACCCAGTACTTC.

The chain combines TRBV5-1 with TRBJ2-1; D gene unclear. V lost 3 bases, J lost 5 bases, and 9 bases lay in between. The CDR3 has 13 residues. The germline CDR1 and CDR2 sequences are SGHRS and YFSETQ. The CDR3 DNA follows: TGCGCCAGCAGCTACCCACTGAACAATGAGCAGTTCTTC. Translation: CASSYPLNNEQFF.

J is TRBJ2-7 and V is TRBV19; TRBD1 agrees at 8 bases. The CDR3 spans 15 residues. J lost 2 bases, V lost 4 bases, and 7 bases had no gene match. Germline V gene lookup returns CDR1 LNHDA and CDR2 SQIVND (reference sequence). The CDR3 coding sequence is TGTGCCAGTAGTAGCCCCGGACAGGGCACCTACGAGCAGTACTTC. It translates to CASSSPGQGTYEQYF.

The chain carries TRBV7-8 and TRBJ2-7; D perhaps matches TRBD1 (6 bases). This CDR3 has 15 amino acids. The V gene's germline CDR1 is SGHVS and CDR2 FQNEAQ. Trimming took 5 bases from V and 3 from J, leaving 17 bases between them. This CDR3 is CASSDVPGQHYEQYF. The CDR3 bases are TGTGCCAGCAGCGACGTCCCGGGACAACACTACGAGCAGTACTTC.

The table lists this clone with a few counts. The chain employs TRBV4-3 and TRBJ1-2, with D unresolved. Looked up from germline, CDR1 is LGHNA and CDR2 is YSLEER. V was cut by 0 bases and J by 5 bases, with 7 bases left in between. The length of the CDR3 is 13 residues. CDR3 DNA sequence: TGCGCCAGCAGCCAAGATTATGAGTATGGCTACACCTTC. Encoded protein: CASSQDYEYGYTF.

The chain is built from TRBV10-1 and TRBJ2-5; 10 nucleotides line up with TRBD2. Germline lookup yields CDR1 WNHNN and CDR2 SYGVQD (reference sequence). The V gene end was trimmed by 8 bases and the J gene end by 0 bases; junction bases not matched to a gene: 12. CDR3 length equals 17 residues. CDR3 region: CASYLLAGANYQETQYF. The CDR3 coding sequence is TGCGCCAGCTATTTGCTAGCGGGGGCGAATTACCAAGAGACCCAGTACTTC.

This chain joins TRBV6-2 or TRBV6-3 and TRBJ2-7; D unclear. CDR3 length equals 17 residues. V was shortened by 0 bases and J by 0 bases, with 15 bases between the two germline ends. The germline V gene encodes CDR1 MNHEY and CDR2 SVGEGT. As DNA, the CDR3 is TGTGCCAGCAGTTACTCGACTTTTGATGTTGGCTCCTACGAGCAGTACTTC. This translates into CASSYSTFDVGSYEQYF.

The chain joins TRBV14 to TRBJ1-6; 8 positions agree with TRBD1. CDR1 is SGHDN, CDR2 FVKESK, per germline. V shed 3 bases and J 9 bases; nucleotides not matched to a gene: 4. CDR3 size: 14 residues. Here the CDR3 reads CASSQGQDASPLHF. The DNA for the CDR3 is TGTGCCAGCAGCCAGGGACAGGACGCTTCACCCCTCCACTTT.

This clone was recorded once. This rearrangement joins TRBV5-8 to TRBJ1-4; 8 nucleotides agree with TRBD1. V dropped 3 bases and J dropped 8; count of bases not matched to a gene: 9. Germline CDR1 and CDR2: SGHTS and YDEGEE. CDR3 length: 15 residues. The CDR3 bases are TGTGCCAGCAGCTCCGGCCAGGGGGCCGGGGAAAAACTGTTTTTT. Translation gives CASSSGQGAGEKLFF.

The chain links TRBV11-3 to TRBJ2-6, with D possibly matching TRBD1 (5 bases). The CDR3 runs to 17 residues. Germline values: CDR1 SGHNT, CDR2 YENEEA. Trimming removed 0 bases from V and 4 bases from J, with 13 bases in between. This CDR3 is CASSLDGRVAGANVLTF. As DNA, the CDR3 is TGTGCCAGCAGCTTAGATGGCAGGGTTGCAGGGGCCAACGTCCTGACTTTC.

V gene TRBV7-2 combines with J gene TRBJ2-1; perhaps TRBD2 as D (5 bases). Germline CDR1 and CDR2: SGHTA and FQGNSA. V was cut by 1 base and J by 9 bases, with 10 bases left in between. The CDR3 is 13 residues long. CDR3 in amino acids: CASSLGLGSEQFF. CDR3 coding DNA: TGTGCCAGCAGCTTAGGATTAGGGAGTGAGCAGTTCTTC.

This chain joins TRBV5-1 and TRBJ1-6; possible D gene TRBD1, 5 bases. Trimming left V 1 base short and J 5 bases short, with 7 bases between. The CDR3 totals 14 residues. CDR1 is SGHRS, CDR2 YFSETQ, per germline. The CDR3 is CASSLSRDNSPLHF. The CDR3 bases are TGCGCCAGCAGCTTGAGCAGGGATAATTCACCCCTCCACTTT.

The sample holds one count of this clone. The V and J genes are TRBV15 and TRBJ1-5; TRBD1 aligns across 7 bases. This CDR3 spans 15 amino acids. The J segment lost 3 bases and the V segment lost 0 bases, leaving 2 bases of the junction unmatched. From germline, CDR1 is LNHNV and CDR2 YYDKDF (reference sequence). The CDR3, as DNA: TGTGCCACCAGCAGAGATGACAGGGACAATCAGCCCCAGCATTTT. This encodes CATSRDDRDNQPQHF.

This clone was seen just once. The sample carries other DNA sequences with the same CDR3. This chain links TRBV18 with TRBJ1-1, with 8 bases fitting TRBD1. CDR3 length: 14 amino acids. Germline assignment: CDR1 KGHSH and CDR2 LQKENI. Trimming cost V 6 bases and J 0 bases; bases outside gene matches: 3. The CDR3 nucleotides read TGTGCCAGCTCGGGGACAGGTTTGAACACTGAAGCTTTCTTT. Translation: CASSGTGLNTEAFF.

J is TRBJ1-5 and V is TRBV24-1, with a weak D call TRBD1 (5 bases). Trimming cost V 5 bases and J 2 bases, with 9 bases left between them. The CDR3 runs 14 residues. Germline V gives CDR1 KGHDR, CDR2 SFDVKD. CDR3 DNA sequence: TGTGCCACCAGTGCAGGGAATGGCAATCAGCCCCAGCATTTT. This gives the protein CATSAGNGNQPQHF.

The chain employs TRBV6-5 and TRBJ2-7, with 7 bases aligning to TRBD1. The length of the CDR3 is 14 residues. CDR1 MNHEY and CDR2 SVGAGI come from the germline V gene. Trimming cost V 6 bases and J 4 bases; bases outside gene matches: 9. The CDR3 protein is CASRADRADYEQYF. The CDR3 DNA is TGTGCCAGCAGAGCCGACAGGGCGGATTACGAGCAGTACTTC.

This sequence joins TRBV2 and TRBJ2-7; D call uncertain. V lost 4 bases and J 4 bases, leaving 8 bases between the germline ends. Germline V CDR1 and CDR2: SNHLY, FYNNEI. This CDR3 is 12 amino acids long. The CDR3 protein is CASSVEDYEQYF. CDR3 DNA: TGTGCCAGCAGTGTAGAAGATTACGAGCAGTACTTC.

This sequence joins TRBV7-2 and TRBJ1-5, with D hard to call. V dropped 6 bases and J dropped 2 bases, with 8 bases sitting between them. Germline CDR1 is SGHTA and CDR2 is FQGNSA. This CDR3 spans 13 amino acids. CDR3 DNA sequence: TGTGCCAGCAGTAGGGAGGGCAATCAGCCCCAGCATTTT. Its protein product is CASSREGNQPQHF.

This chain connects TRBV2 to TRBJ1-1, with unresolved D. Trimming removed 4 bases from V and 7 bases from J, with 7 bases in between. The CDR3 totals 11 residues. Per the germline V gene, CDR1 is SNHLY and CDR2 is FYNNEI. The CDR3 DNA reads TGTGCCAGCAGTGCGGGAGGTGAAGCTTTCTTT. Amino acids: CASSAGGEAFF. The full variable domain, rest sourced from reference TRBV2 and TRBJ1-1, is EPEVTQTPSHQVTQMGQEVILRCVPISNHLYFYWYRQILGQKVEFLVSFYNNEISEKSEIFDDQFSVERPDGSNFTLKIRSTKLEDSAMYFCASSAGGEAFFGQGTRLTVV.

The chain recombines TRBV7-8 with TRBJ2-3, with 12 bases aligning to TRBD2. This CDR3 is 15 amino acids long. Germline CDR1 SGHVS, CDR2 FQNEAQ. V shed 5 bases and J 9 bases; nucleotides not matched to a gene: 9. This chain's CDR3 is CASSPRLAGAETQYF. CDR3 bases: TGTGCCAGCAGCCCGAGACTAGCGGGGGCGGAAACGCAGTATTTT.

The CDR3, as DNA: TGCGCCAGCAGCCAAGAGAAGGGACAGTTGAACACTGAAGCTTTCTTT. It specifies CASSQEKGQLNTEAFF. The V gene is TRBV4-1, the J gene TRBJ1-1; the match to TRBD1 covers 7 bases. The J segment lost 0 bases and the V segment lost 0 bases, leaving 4 bases of the junction unmatched. The CDR3 is 16 residues long. From germline, CDR1 is MGHRA and CDR2 YSYEKL.

This chain links TRBV12-5 with TRBJ2-7, with no clear D. The V end lost 2 bases, the J end lost 7 bases, and 6 bases lay between the germline ends. The CDR3 consists of 11 residues. CDR1 is LGHNT, CDR2 FRNRAP, per germline. Written as DNA, the CDR3 is TGTGCTAGTGGTTTGACAGAGGAGCAGTACTTC. It encodes CASGLTEEQYF. Full variable domain (rest looked up from reference TRBV12-5 and TRBJ2-7): DARVTQTPRHKVTEMGQEVTMRCQPILGHNTVFWYRQTMMQGLELLAYFRNRAPLDDSGMPKDRFSAEMPDATLATLKIQPSEPRDSAVYFCASGLTEEQYFGPGTRLTVT.

This chain uses TRBV7-9 with TRBJ1-2, with D tentatively TRBD1 (6 bases). The length of the CDR3 is 14 residues. The germline CDR1 and CDR2 sequences are SEHNR and FQNEAQ (reference sequence). The V and J ends lost 6 bases and 0 bases respectively, with 11 bases between them. This CDR3 is CASRLDSSNYGYTF. The CDR3 DNA is TGTGCCAGCAGATTGGACAGCTCTAACTATGGCTACACCTTC.

As DNA, the CDR3 is TGTGCCAGCTCAACCCAGACTAGCCCTGCTTCTGAGACCCAGTACTTC. Translating it yields CASSTQTSPASETQYF. The chain combines TRBV18 with TRBJ2-5; TRBD2 agrees at 7 bases. The CDR3 spans 16 residues. Germline CDR1 is KGHSH and CDR2 is LQKENI. V trimming: 5 bases; J trimming: 5 bases; junction bases outside the gene matches: 14.

This sequence joins TRBV19 and TRBJ2-2; TRBD1 agrees at 9 bases. The CDR3 contains 16 residues. After removal of 5 bases from V and 1 base from J, the junction contained 5 bases not matched to a gene. Germline CDR1 LNHDA, CDR2 SQIVND (reference sequence). The CDR3 loop reads CASSAPGQGNTGELFF. The CDR3, as DNA: TGTGCCAGTAGTGCGCCGGGACAGGGGAACACCGGGGAGCTGTTTTTT.